Given below is one T cell receptor beta chain in context. The antigen is not known. Researchers took RNA transcripts and amplified the TCR beta CDR3 regions from them. A first-round RT-PCR of the TCR CDR3 used the HTBI primer set. TCRdb re-derived calls from the multiplex PCR reads in MiXCR, one entry per CDR3 protein. The sample yields approximately 400,000 distinct CDR3 sequences, 25% seen once. This specimen comes from a study of T cells in Graves' hyperthyroidism and ophthalmopathy. General study points: It was a median approximately 6 months before onset that the model predicted ophthalmopathy.

Exclusion of a patient resulted from uncontrolled infection, other autoimmune disease, pregnancy or lactation. This CDR3 has 13 residues. The germline V gene has CDR1 KGHDR and CDR2 SFDVKD. The V and J ends lost 1 base and 7 bases respectively, with 8 bases between them. The V call is TRBV24-1, the J call TRBJ2-3, with D hard to call. The sequence derives from a man in his fifties with Graves' hyperthyroidism. Input material: blood. Here the CDR3 reads CATSDLPVNTQYF. CDR3 coding DNA: TGTGCCACCAGTGATTTACCGGTAAATACGCAGTATTTT.